Described below is a single T cell receptor (beta chain) sequence and its context. Antigen unknown. The CDR3 covers 14 residues. V lost 5 bases to trimming and J lost 1 base; unmatched junction nucleotides: 1. Per the germline V gene, CDR1 is SNHLY and CDR2 is FYNNEI. The data derive from a study of blood T cells in healthy people across ages. Whole-study findings and limits: Among long-lived donors, naive CD4+ cells were more numerous and diversity higher than in aged donors. There was no known CMV status for donors, so expanded clonotype changes were possibly confounded.

A J-beta primer mix and a sample-barcoded 5' primer were used in a second PCR of roughly 7 to 12 cycles. All samples gave at least 2.5 million CDR3-containing paired-end reads. TCRdb redid the calling of the 5' RACE reads with MiXCR, one entry per CDR3 protein. The repertoire holds approximately 800,000 distinct CDR3 sequences, with roughly 25% as singletons. The same sample was also used in a study of T cells of mothers and their children. That paper states: A few healthy Caucasian mothers, along with their six children, served as the donors.

The sequenced material came from blood. This receptor was identified in a boy aged 5-17 years in good health. The chain has TRBV2 and TRBJ1-4, with TRBD1 matching over 7 bases. CDR3 bases: TGTGCCAGCAGTAACAGGGGAACTAATGAAAAACTGTTTTTT. It codes for CASSNRGTNEKLFF. Variable domain in full (rest from reference TRBV2 and TRBJ1-4): EPEVTQTPSHQVTQMGQEVILRCVPISNHLYFYWYRQILGQKVEFLVSFYNNEISEKSEIFDDQFSVERPDGSNFTLKIRSTKLEDSAMYFCASSNRGTNEKLFFGSGTQLSVL.